The present TCR beta chain was sequenced within a study of shared clonotypes between healthy human individuals. To note about this clone: Its antigen is unidentified.

Method: immunoSEQ multiplex PCR; TCRdb's copy keeps in-frame clones and lacks some. Here the sample spans 700,000 to 950,000 clones, roughly 96% being singletons. Naivety among CD8 cells was defined by CD45RO negativity and positive CCR7 selection, thereby excluding terminally differentiated effector memory CD45RA+ cells. Study-wide results and caveats: Relative to their counterparts shared across all four donors, non-shared clonotypes exhibited diminished generation probabilities.

The sequenced sample consisted of naive CD8+ T cells sorted from blood. The source of this sequence is a man aged 25-40 years in good health.

The DNA for the CDR3 is TGTGCCAGCAGCAGAGGGACAAAAAATGAAAAACTGTTTTTT. This sequence encodes CASSRGTKNEKLFF. The V gene is TRBV11-2, the J gene TRBJ1-4; perhaps TRBD1 as D (6 bases). V was clipped by 5 bases and J by 5 bases, with 12 bases between them. The CDR3 runs 14 residues. Germline CDR1 SGHAT, CDR2 FQNNGV.